These 32 T cell receptor beta chains were sequenced from one sample in a study of blood T cell repertoires in COVID-19. Repertoires were generated with immunoSEQ multiplex PCR, while TCRdb's copy carries only in-frame clones and drops some. Among a few hundred thousand clones listed, approximately 86% were seen once. The material sequenced was peripheral blood. The receptors stem from a human donor in a cohort sampled during active COVID-19.

This rearrangement joins TRBV18 to TRBJ2-7, with 7 bases aligning to TRBD2. V lost 4 bases to trimming and J lost 0 bases; unmatched junction nucleotides: 6. From germline, CDR1 is KGHSH and CDR2 LQKENI. The CDR3 has 15 residues. In DNA, the CDR3 is TGTGCCAGCTCACTCGAGGGCGGGGGCTCCTACGAGCAGTACTTC. Encoded protein: CASSLEGGGSYEQYF.

The V call is TRBV29-1, the J call TRBJ2-1; maybe TRBD1 (5 bases). Germline V gives CDR1 SQVTM, CDR2 ANQGSEA. The V end was cut by 7 bases, the J end by 4 bases, with 20 bases between. This CDR3 spans 15 amino acids. For the CDR3, the DNA is TGCAGCGCGAGCAGGGCGGTTGATCCTTACAATGAGCAGTTCTTC. This gives the protein CSASRAVDPYNEQFF.

V gene TRBV5-1 combines with J gene TRBJ2-1; 7 nucleotides agree with TRBD2. Germline assignment: CDR1 SGHRS and CDR2 YFSETQ. After removal of 3 bases from V and 5 bases from J, the junction contained 14 bases not matched to a gene. The CDR3 extends over 17 amino acids. CDR3 in amino acids: CASSSLGGDAENNEQFF. CDR3 bases: TGCGCCAGCAGCTCCCTTGGGGGGGACGCGGAGAACAATGAGCAGTTCTTC.

The chain is built from TRBV7-9 and TRBJ2-1, with D unclear. Germline lookup yields CDR1 SEHNR and CDR2 FQNEAQ (reference sequence). This CDR3 region has 13 residues. The V and J ends lost 5 bases and 8 bases respectively, with 13 bases between them. Written as DNA, the CDR3 is TGTGCCAGCAGCCCCGTGGCCACCGATGAGCAGTTCTTC. Protein: CASSPVATDEQFF.

The rearrangement uses TRBV24-1 and TRBJ2-3; D unclear. The V gene's germline CDR1 is KGHDR and CDR2 SFDVKD. The CDR3 is made up of 15 amino acids. Trimming stripped 9 bases from V and 2 bases from J, with 17 bases between. The CDR3 loop is CATQSKSLVTDTQYF. CDR3 nucleotides: TGTGCCACCCAATCGAAAAGTCTAGTCACAGATACGCAGTATTTT.

The chain combines TRBV14 with TRBJ2-7; 7 nucleotides agree with TRBD1. V was pared by 4 bases and J by 6 bases, with 6 bases of the junction left unmatched. From germline, CDR1 is SGHDN and CDR2 FVKESK. This CDR3 is built from 13 residues. CDR3 bases: TGTGCCAGCAGCCGACAGGGTCTTGGCGAGCAGTACTTC. Protein product: CASSRQGLGEQYF.

This chain connects TRBV5-1 to TRBJ2-7; 11 positions agree with TRBD2. V lost 1 base and J lost 4; bases outside the gene matches: 10. CDR1 is SGHRS, CDR2 YFSETQ, per germline. CDR3 length: 17 residues. Here the CDR3 DNA reads TGCGCCAGCAGCTTGAGGGTAGCGGGAGGGCCTGGGTACGAGCAGTACTTC. This codes for CASSLRVAGGPGYEQYF.

The V call is TRBV5-4, the J call TRBJ1-1; D is perhaps TRBD1 (5 bases). CDR3 length: 17 amino acids. V was clipped by 0 bases and J by 4 bases, with 19 bases between them. The V gene's germline CDR1 is SGHNT and CDR2 YYREEE (reference sequence). The DNA for the CDR3 is TGTGCCAGCAGCTTGGGGGGATCAGGGATAGGTCGCACTGAAGCTTTCTTT. It specifies CASSLGGSGIGRTEAFF.

This chain links TRBV7-2 with TRBJ2-1; 16 bases map to TRBD2. This CDR3 spans 15 amino acids. CDR1 SGHTA and CDR2 FQGNSA come from the germline V gene. J was trimmed by 10 bases and V by 5 bases; bases with no gene match: 5. Written as DNA, the CDR3 is TGTGCCAGCAGCACCGGGACTAGCGGGGGGGCGGAGCAGTTCTTC. The encoded protein is CASSTGTSGGAEQFF.

This clone was counted a few times. In nucleotides, the CDR3 is TGTGCCAGCAGCTTAGGAGTAGGCCAGCCCCAGCATTTT. This translates into CASSLGVGQPQHF. This chain links TRBV7-3 with TRBJ1-5; the D is unclear. Trimming cost V 2 bases and J 7 bases, with 9 bases left between them. The CDR3 length is 13 residues. From germline, CDR1 is SGHTA and CDR2 FQGTGA.

The chain uses TRBV2 and TRBJ2-7, with TRBD1 as a possible D gene (5 bases). The length of the CDR3 is 14 residues. The V end lost 4 bases, the J end lost 4 bases, and 14 bases lay between the germline ends. Germline CDR1 SNHLY, CDR2 FYNNEI. The CDR3 region is CASSGDPTVYEQYF. Here the CDR3 DNA reads TGTGCCAGCAGTGGAGACCCGACAGTGTACGAGCAGTACTTC.

The chain is built from TRBV11-2 and TRBJ2-3; tentatively, D is TRBD2 (5 bases). The germline V and J ends were trimmed by 5 bases and 0 bases, with 12 bases remaining between them. Germline CDR1 and CDR2: SGHAT and FQNNGV. This CDR3 comprises 15 residues. CDR3 region: CASSAGIDSTDTQYF. The CDR3 DNA reads as TGTGCCAGCAGCGCCGGGATCGACAGCACAGATACGCAGTATTTT.

The V gene is TRBV19, the J gene TRBJ2-7; 7 positions agree with TRBD1. The germline CDR1 and CDR2 sequences are LNHDA and SQIVND (reference sequence). The CDR3 runs 14 residues. V was clipped by 11 bases and J by 5 bases; unmatched bases: 15. For the CDR3, the DNA is TGTGCCCCCCGAATGGATCGACAGGGAAACGAGCAGTACTTC. Protein sequence: CAPRMDRQGNEQYF. Together with reference TRBV19 and TRBJ2-7, the CDR3 gives the full variable domain: DGGITQSPKYLFRKEGQNVTLSCEQNLNHDAMYWYRQDPGQGLRLIYYSQIVNDFQKGDIAEGYSVSREKKESFPLTVTSAQKNPTAFYLCAPRMDRQGNEQYFGPGTRLTVT.

This CDR3 reads CASSLALSTWNTEAFF. DNA of the CDR3: TGTGCCAGCAGCTTGGCGCTTAGCACCTGGAACACTGAAGCTTTCTTT. This chain joins TRBV5-8 and TRBJ1-1; D unresolved. CDR1 and CDR2 (germline): SGHTS, YDEGEE. V dropped 0 bases and J dropped 1 base, with 13 bases sitting between them. The CDR3 totals 16 residues. The full variable domain, rest sourced from reference TRBV5-8 and TRBJ1-1, is EAGVTQSPTHLIKTRGQQATLRCSPISGHTSVYWYQQALGLGLQFLLWYDEGEERNRGNFPPRFSGRQFPNYSSELNVNALELEDSALYLCASSLALSTWNTEAFFGQGTRLTVV.

A few counts support this clone. V and J are TRBV6-4 and TRBJ1-5; TRBD1 matches 8 bases. This CDR3 spans 13 amino acids. Per germline, CDR1 MRHNA and CDR2 SNTAGT. The junction had 0 bases not matched to a gene; V was cut back by 3 bases and J by 5 bases. The CDR3 bases are TGTGCCAGCAGTGAGGACAGGGATCAGCCCCAGCATTTT. This codes for CASSEDRDQPQHF.

This rearrangement joins TRBV30 to TRBJ2-2; D is ambiguous. CDR1 is GTSNPN, CDR2 SVGIG, per germline (reference sequence). CDR3 length equals 12 residues. V was cut by 0 bases and J by 6 bases, with 5 bases left in between. CDR3 nucleotides: TGTGCCTGGAGTGTACAAGCCGGGGAGCTGTTTTTT. This gives the protein CAWSVQAGELFF.

The CDR3 DNA sequence: TGTGCCAGTACGAGGGACAGGGTGTATGGCTACACCTTC. Amino acid sequence: CASTRDRVYGYTF. The chain recombines TRBV19 with TRBJ1-2; 9 nucleotides align to TRBD1. V dropped 7 bases and J dropped 5; count of bases not matched to a gene: 5. The length of the CDR3 is 13 residues. Germline assignment: CDR1 LNHDA and CDR2 SQIVND (reference sequence). The variable domain in full, with the rest retrieved from reference TRBV19 and TRBJ1-2, is DGGITQSPKYLFRKEGQNVTLSCEQNLNHDAMYWYRQDPGQGLRLIYYSQIVNDFQKGDIAEGYSVSREKKESFPLTVTSAQKNPTAFYLCASTRDRVYGYTFGSGTRLTVV.

Here the CDR3 reads CASSQGHRTSGRIGAYEQYF. The CDR3 DNA reads as TGTGCCAGCAGTCAGGGCCACCGGACTAGCGGGAGGATAGGAGCCTACGAGCAGTACTTC. The chain uses TRBV6-6 and TRBJ2-7; 14 nucleotides line up with TRBD2. Germline lookup yields CDR1 MNHNY and CDR2 SVGAGI (reference sequence). Trimming took 5 bases from V and 2 from J; bases not matched to a gene: 17. The CDR3 loop spans 20 amino acids.

In this sample, this clone turned up once. The V gene is TRBV7-9, the J gene TRBJ2-7, with TRBD1 as a possible D gene (5 bases). The CDR3 length is 11 residues. The germline V and J ends were trimmed by 6 bases and 5 bases, with 8 bases remaining between them. CDR1 and CDR2 (germline): SEHNR, FQNEAQ (reference sequence). Here the CDR3 reads CASSLGDEQYF. The CDR3 nucleotides are TGTGCCAGCAGTCTAGGGGACGAGCAGTACTTC.

The chain joins TRBV5-1 to TRBJ2-1; D unresolved. The CDR3 is made up of 14 amino acids. V lost 1 base and J 5 bases, leaving 10 bases between the germline ends. Germline lookup yields CDR1 SGHRS and CDR2 YFSETQ. The CDR3 coding sequence is TGCGCCAGCAGCTTGTACTACCTCAACAATGAGCAGTTCTTC. Protein product: CASSLYYLNNEQFF.

V is TRBV28 and J is TRBJ1-4; 8 nucleotides line up with TRBD1. The length of the CDR3 is 16 residues. J was trimmed by 6 bases and V by 5 bases; bases with no gene match: 11. CDR1 and CDR2 from the germline V gene are MDHEN and SYDVKM. In DNA, the CDR3 is TGTGCCAGCAGTGCCCCAACAGGGGGATCGGATGAAAAACTGTTTTTT. It yields the protein CASSAPTGGSDEKLFF.

This rearrangement joins TRBV30 to TRBJ1-4; 9 bases map to TRBD1. V lost 1 base to trimming and J lost 7 bases; unmatched junction nucleotides: 7. Germline V gene sequence: CDR1 GTSNPN, CDR2 SVGIG (reference sequence). This CDR3 comprises 15 residues. The CDR3 sequence: CAWSEPGQGLEKLFF. DNA of the CDR3: TGTGCCTGGAGTGAGCCGGGACAGGGTCTTGAAAAACTGTTTTTT.

The CDR3: CASSLGGSEETQYF. In nucleotides, the CDR3 is TGCGCCAGCAGCCTGGGAGGGTCTGAGGAGACCCAGTACTTC. This sequence joins TRBV5-1 and TRBJ2-5; 7 bases agree with TRBD2. J gave up 5 bases and V 4 bases, and 8 bases lay outside the gene matches. The CDR3 spans 14 residues. CDR1 is SGHRS, CDR2 YFSETQ, per germline.

The chain recombines TRBV10-1 with TRBJ2-1; 9 positions agree with TRBD2. With 4 bases clipped from V and 7 bases from J, the junction kept 5 bases outside the gene matches. Germline CDR1 reads WNHNN; CDR2 reads SYGVQD (reference sequence). The CDR3 is 14 amino acids. CDR3 region: CASSASSGRNEQFF. The CDR3 region has the DNA TGCGCCAGCAGTGCTTCCAGCGGGAGGAATGAGCAGTTCTTC.

The rearrangement links TRBV7-9 to TRBJ2-2, with 10 bases matching TRBD1. Germline V gives CDR1 SEHNR, CDR2 FQNEAQ (reference sequence). J lost 8 bases, V lost 4 bases, and 7 bases had no gene match. The CDR3 runs 15 residues. The CDR3: CASSSPDRGMGELFF. CDR3 DNA sequence: TGTGCCAGCAGCTCCCCGGACAGGGGGATGGGGGAGCTGTTTTTT.

V usage is TRBV5-1 and J usage is TRBJ2-7, with TRBD2 matching 11 bases. The CDR3 sequence is 18 residues long. Unmatched junction bases numbered 12, after V lost 0 bases and J lost 4 bases. CDR1 SGHRS and CDR2 YFSETQ come from the germline V gene. The CDR3 coding sequence is TGCGCCAGCAGCTTGGTTCCTCGTGGAGGGACTAGCGGTTACGAGCAGTACTTC. Its translation is CASSLVPRGGTSGYEQYF.

This sequence joins TRBV5-8 and TRBJ1-2, with a weak D call TRBD1 (6 bases). The CDR3 consists of 14 residues. CDR1 SGHTS and CDR2 YDEGEE come from the germline V gene. Trimming removed 0 bases from V and 1 base from J, with 7 bases in between. This chain's CDR3 is CASSLGDINYGYTF. CDR3 DNA sequence: TGTGCCAGCAGCTTGGGGGACATTAACTATGGCTACACCTTC.

This clone has only one observation. This rearrangement joins TRBV3-1 (or the pseudogene TRBV3-2) to TRBJ2-3, with 10 nucleotides matching TRBD2. In germline, CDR1 is LGHDT, CDR2 YNNKEL (reference sequence). V lost 2 bases, J lost 1 base, and 3 bases stayed unmatched. The CDR3 consists of 16 residues. CDR3 nucleotide sequence: TGTGCCAGCAGCCAACCTACTAGCGGGGGCACAGATACGCAGTATTTT. It specifies CASSQPTSGGTDTQYF.

The rearrangement links TRBV5-1 to TRBJ1-2, with TRBD1 matching over 8 bases. Germline CDR1 reads SGHRS; CDR2 reads YFSETQ. The ends lost 2 bases at V and 7 bases at J; junction bases unmatched: 7. CDR3 size: 14 residues. CDR3 in amino acids: CASSFTTGVGGYTF. Here the CDR3 DNA reads TGCGCCAGCAGCTTCACGACAGGGGTGGGTGGCTACACCTTC.

The gene calls are TRBV19 and TRBJ1-1, with unresolved D. The CDR3 length is 13 residues. V lost 5 bases and J 4 bases, leaving 11 bases between the germline ends. The germline V gene has CDR1 LNHDA and CDR2 SQIVND (reference sequence). The CDR3: CASSSRRSTEAFF. CDR3 DNA sequence: TGTGCCAGTAGTTCCCGCAGAAGCACTGAAGCTTTCTTT.

The V and J genes are TRBV7-9 and TRBJ2-7; 9 bases line up with TRBD1. The CDR3 covers 16 residues. Germline trimming cut 6 bases from V and 4 bases from J; bases unmatched to any gene: 13. Per the germline V gene, CDR1 is SEHNR and CDR2 is FQNEAQ (reference sequence). The CDR3 sequence: CASRHDTGGSFYEQYF. CDR3 coding DNA: TGTGCCAGCAGGCATGACACAGGGGGCTCGTTTTACGAGCAGTACTTC.

The chain employs TRBV7-8 and TRBJ2-3; TRBD2 might be the D (5 bases). Germline V gives CDR1 SGHVS, CDR2 FQNEAQ. The CDR3 covers 14 residues. Trimming removed 0 bases at V and 5 bases at J, with 9 bases between. The CDR3 region is CASSLAPTIDTQYF. In nucleotides, the CDR3 is TGTGCCAGCAGCTTAGCGCCGACTATAGATACGCAGTATTTT.